The clone carrying this TCR beta chain was recorded only once. Antigen unknown. These data are taken from a study of long-term antiretroviral therapy in people with HIV. Findings of the study overall: The study found that diversity rose after ART but stayed below transplant donor controls.

Each contributor possessed a minimum of one pre-ART and a minimum of two post-ART PBMC samples. HIV-positive participants were all treated in the United States. Every specimen provided roughly 1-10 million cryopreserved PBMC before DNA extraction took place. The germline V gene encodes CDR1 MGHRA and CDR2 YSYEKL. This CDR3 has 15 amino acids. V lost 0 bases to trimming and J lost 5 bases, with 13 bases between them. Sequencing used immunoSEQ v3.0 at survey level. Repertoires were generated with immunoSEQ multiplex PCR, while TCRdb's copy carries only in-frame clones and drops some. The sample consists of 30,000 to 35,000 clones, around 74% of them appearing once.

The TCR originated in a man aged 45 to 65 with HIV. Sequencing was performed on unsorted PBMCs, taken 3 years after starting antiretroviral therapy. This sequence joins TRBV4-1 and TRBJ1-1; a weak D match, TRBD1 (5 bases). The CDR3 sequence: CASSQEGRSKTEAFF. In DNA form, the CDR3 reads TGCGCCAGCAGCCAAGAGGGACGGTCTAAAACTGAAGCTTTCTTT.